Below are 3 T cell receptor beta chains sequenced from a single sample in a study of cytomegalovirus exposure and HLA in healthy donors. PCR was performed using 60 Vbeta and 13 Jbeta primers. TCRdb's copy holds only in-frame clones and misses some; the assay was immunoSEQ multiplex PCR. The sample contains roughly 140,000 clones, roughly 70% of which appear only once. Sequencing was carried out using PBMCs. These receptors were collected from a woman aged 40-49 years in good health and CMV-seronegative.

The chain combines TRBV19 with TRBJ2-7; TRBD1 matches 9 bases. Germline loops: CDR1 LNHDA, CDR2 SQIVND (reference sequence). CDR3 size: 15 residues. V was pared by 5 bases and J by 5 bases, with 10 bases of the junction left unmatched. The CDR3 DNA reads TGTGCCAGTAGTTTTCCCGGACAGGGGCGGCACGAGCAGTACTTC. Translating gives CASSFPGQGRHEQYF.

The CDR3 sequence: CSVEYRTPRGYTF. In DNA, the CDR3 is TGCAGCGTTGAGTACAGGACACCGAGGGGCTACACCTTC. V gene TRBV29-1 combines with J gene TRBJ1-2, with TRBD1 as a possible D gene (5 bases). CDR3 length: 13 residues. Trimming removed 3 bases from V and 8 bases from J, with 16 bases in between. Germline CDR1 SQVTM, CDR2 ANQGSEA. The complete variable domain, with remaining parts taken from reference TRBV29-1 and TRBJ1-2, reads SAVISQKPSRDICQRGTSLTIQCQVDSQVTMMFWYRQQPGQSLTLIATANQGSEATYESGFVIDKFPISRPNLTFSTLTVSNMSPEDSSIYLCSVEYRTPRGYTFGSGTRLTVV.

The rearrangement uses TRBV15 and TRBJ1-1; D not certain. Trimming took off 0 bases at V and 5 bases at J, with 13 bases between the two ends. The CDR3 contains 15 residues. Germline-derived CDR1 and CDR2 are LNHNV and YYDKDF (reference sequence). DNA of the CDR3: TGTGCCACCAGCAGAGATTCCGCCGGCGGGACTGAAGCTTTCTTT. Translated, it gives CATSRDSAGGTEAFF.